These 10 T cell receptor beta chains were all obtained from the same sample, sequenced in a study of T cells after posttransplantation cyclophosphamide. The assay was immunoSEQ multiplex PCR, and TCRdb's table has in-frame clones only and misses some. This table has some 52,000 clones, more than 70% appearing once. The specimen was PBMCs. The receptors originated from a man aged 25 to 40 with a blood cancer, CMV-positive, and with a related stem cell donor.

V usage is TRBV30 and J usage is TRBJ1-2, with 9 bases matching TRBD1. Germline loops: CDR1 GTSNPN, CDR2 SVGIG (reference sequence). Trimming at V came to 3 bases and at J to 2 bases, leaving 7 bases not matched to a gene. The CDR3 runs 15 residues. The CDR3: CAWRGTGQGNYGYTF. CDR3 bases: TGTGCCTGGAGAGGGACAGGGCAGGGAAACTATGGCTACACCTTC.

The rearrangement joins TRBV4-3 to TRBJ1-5; no clear D gene. The CDR3 length is 14 residues. The V end was cut by 3 bases, the J end by 6 bases, with 12 bases between. Looked up from germline, CDR1 is LGHNA and CDR2 is YSLEER. CDR3 amino acids: CASSQIPGGQPQHF. In DNA, the CDR3 is TGCGCCAGCAGCCAGATTCCTGGAGGTCAGCCCCAGCATTTT.

The chain links TRBV6-1 to TRBJ2-4; TRBD1 aligns across 12 bases. J gave up 10 bases and V 3 bases, and 4 bases lay outside the gene matches. The CDR3 is 14 amino acids. Germline CDR1 and CDR2: MNHNS and SASEGT. The CDR3 sequence: CASSEGQGAGIQYF. CDR3 DNA sequence: TGTGCCAGCAGTGAGGGACAGGGGGCAGGGATTCAGTACTTC.

This clone was counted a few times. The chain carries TRBV7-9 and TRBJ1-4; D is perhaps TRBD1 (5 bases). V gave up 1 base and J gave up 8 bases, with 11 bases separating them. The CDR3 totals 14 residues. The V gene's germline CDR1 is SEHNR and CDR2 FQNEAQ (reference sequence). As DNA, the CDR3 is TGTGCCAGCAGCTTAGTGCAGGGTCGGGAAAAACTGTTTTTT. Translated: CASSLVQGREKLFF.

The chain is built from TRBV7-8 and TRBJ2-5, with 12 bases aligning to TRBD1. TRBJ2-7 matches the DNA end more closely, so the J call is doubtful. The CDR3 contains 15 residues. Looked up from germline, CDR1 is SGHVS and CDR2 is FQNEAQ. The CDR3 DNA is TGTGCCAGCAGCGGTCCGGGACAGGGGGCGGCCGAGCAGTACTTC. This translates into CASSGPGQGAAEQYF.

The chain uses TRBV6-5 and TRBJ2-7, with D possibly being TRBD1 (5 bases). The CDR3 loop spans 15 amino acids. Trimming removed 2 bases from V and 3 bases from J, with 14 bases in between. Germline loops: CDR1 MNHEY, CDR2 SVGAGI. This CDR3 reads CASSYGSGHFYEQYF. As DNA, the CDR3 is TGTGCCAGCAGTTACGGGTCAGGGCATTTCTACGAGCAGTACTTC.

This chain joins TRBV19 and TRBJ1-1; D possibly corresponds to TRBD1 (6 bases). The CDR3 is 15 residues long. V lost 2 bases, J lost 0 bases, and 10 bases lay in between. Germline V gene sequence: CDR1 LNHDA, CDR2 SQIVND (reference sequence). CDR3 in amino acids: CASSIREGVNTEAFF. The CDR3 region has the DNA TGTGCCAGTAGTATACGAGAGGGGGTGAACACTGAAGCTTTCTTT.

The chain joins TRBV7-2 to TRBJ2-7, with 15 bases matching TRBD2. Looked up from germline, CDR1 is SGHTA and CDR2 is FQGNSA. Trimming at V came to 4 bases and at J to 2 bases, leaving 9 bases not matched to a gene. This CDR3 has 18 residues. The CDR3 region is CASSSSGLAGGTTYEQYF. The CDR3 coding sequence is TGTGCCAGCAGCTCATCGGGACTAGCGGGAGGAACCACCTACGAGCAGTACTTC.

The J gene is TRBJ2-7, the V gene TRBV7-2; TRBD2 matches at 9 bases. From germline, CDR1 is SGHTA and CDR2 FQGNSA. V was pared by 6 bases and J by 6 bases, with 12 bases of the junction left unmatched. The CDR3 is 15 amino acids. This CDR3 reads CASSYNSGSFSEQYF. The CDR3 DNA is TGTGCCAGCAGTTATAATAGCGGGAGTTTTTCCGAGCAGTACTTC.

The chain combines TRBV11-3 with TRBJ2-2; 9 nucleotides match TRBD2. Germline V gene lookup returns CDR1 SGHNT and CDR2 YENEEA. V lost 3 bases and J lost 5; bases outside the gene matches: 7. The CDR3 is made up of 16 amino acids. CDR3 DNA sequence: TGTGCCAGCAGCTTTTTAGCGGGAGAGGTTACCGGGGAGCTGTTTTTT. Its protein is CASSFLAGEVTGELFF.